Included here is one T cell receptor beta chain sequence, with context. Its cognate antigen is unknown. These data come from a study of T cell responses to AZD1222 COVID-19 vaccine. Overall study results and limits: The donors showed a predominance of white British ancestry and of females, with possible underestimation of clonal diversity. Reports indicate that nearly half of spike-specific TCRs are directed at unmutated variant regions. Spike-specific TCR depth and breadth grew after two AZD1222 doses.

TCRdb's copy holds only in-frame clones and misses some; the assay was immunoSEQ multiplex PCR. The sample shows 95,000 to 110,000 clones, 75% to 95% of them seen only once. The V end lost 1 base, the J end lost 1 base, and 8 bases lay between the germline ends. Germline loops: CDR1 MNHEY, CDR2 SMNVEV (reference sequence). The CDR3 has 15 amino acids. This sequence joins TRBV27 and TRBJ1-5; D not resolved. The sample was peripheral blood, taken on day 0 of AZD1222 vaccination. The receptor comes from an adult in good health. CDR3 amino acids: CASSLYAISNQPQHF. CDR3 nucleotide sequence: TGTGCCAGCAGTTTATACGCTATAAGCAATCAGCCCCAGCATTTT.